This record covers a single T cell receptor (beta chain). Its antigen is unknown. Given a much more abundant clone one base away, this may be a read error. The data are from a study of molecular identifiers for immune sequencing clone quantification (dated 2018 in TCRdb). About the full investigation: In a replicate experiment, RNA from about 20,000 or 100,000 naive CD8 T cells was split into five aliquots, four of which were sequenced. This methods study used CD8 T cells to benchmark TCR RNA copy counting and molecular-identifier clustering-based TCR repertoire sequencing (MIDCIRS). Findings and caveats that apply to the study as a whole: Highly expanded clone sizes could be underestimated if identical TCR molecules share a barcode. The naive libraries included spiked-in Jurkat TCR RNA (about 9 copies' worth), and this Jurkat TCR RNA is not part of the donor repertoire. About 2.9 recovered TCR RNA copies per cell were obtained by modeling, versus approximately 9 by digital PCR, implying a capture efficiency of 30% to 35%. When barcode sub-clustering was omitted, TCR diversity was inflated by chimeric consensus sequences, with chimeras reaching as high as 47%. In CMV-specific effector cells, over 97% of molecules were held by clones above 20 RNA copies, whereas under 1% of molecules were held by such clones in naive cells. A single cell's worth of spiked-in Jurkat TCR RNA was reported detectable even among 750,000 to 1,000,000 naive CD8 T cells.

Receptors were amplified or captured by PCR. Data came from an Illumina HiSeq 4000. Bulk TCR libraries were generated as previously described, with the TCR primers listed in Table S5 used. Purification of total RNA was performed with the Qiagen AllPrep DNA/RNA kit. Before analysis, reads from multiple sequencing runs of the same library were pooled. Turning to the authors' computational methods: Reads were retained only if their TCR constant sequence matched exactly, and those retained reads were trimmed to 150 nt and grouped according to their 12-nt molecular barcodes. Reads within each barcode group were sub-clustered using a 15% Levenshtein threshold, and quality-weighted consensus sequences were constructed for each RNA molecule. Non-functional sequences were filtered out, along with any lower-count sequence sitting one edit away from another sequence. Based on a fit of two negative binomial distributions, barcode sub-clusters having less than 20% of the maximum read count were discarded. The raw public reads went through TCRdb reprocessing: fastp at Q25, MiXCR clone calling, in-frame beta chains kept. All rows with the same CDR3 protein become a single entry with the most common DNA and genes. TCRdb assigned the V and J calls; the authors' analysis was not used. The sample table lists just under 650,000 distinct CDR3 sequences, about 20% of them with a count of one. The top ten clones comprise roughly 0.85% of the sample.

Libraries of naive CD8 T cells were built from approximately 20,000 to 1,000,000 sorted cells, with 10%, 30% or 50% of the purified RNA used. Naive CD8 T cells, defined as CD8+CD4-CCR7+CD45RA+, were FACS-sorted into RLT Plus buffer on a BD FACSAria II. To test detection sensitivity, Jurkat RNA equivalent to about ten TCR copies was spiked into samples of about 19,000-1,000,000 naive CD8 T cells. CD8 T cells were enriched with RosetteSep CD8+ T Cell Enrichment Cocktail and Ficoll-Paque, followed by ACK red cell lysis. The CDR3, cysteine through phenylalanine, is 13 amino acids long. The entry retains the CDR3 DNA only, 39 bases that are in frame from base 1.

This receptor chain uses TRBV12-3 or TRBV12-4 and TRBJ2-1; 10 central bases correspond to TRBD2. This clonotype originated in a human donor in good health. Some libraries in this study had Jurkat cell RNA spiked in. The source material was naive CD8+ T cells from blood, with Jurkat cell RNA spiked in. What the cell subset or site label conveys for this sample: FACS-sorted CD8+CD4-CCR7+CD45RA+ naive T cells. This receptor carries the CDR3 CASSVWNSGGRLF. Read as DNA, the sequence is TGTGCCAGCAGCGTTTGGAATAGCGGGGGGCGGCTCTTC.